This T cell receptor (beta chain) was sequenced during a study of blood T cells in healthy people across ages (dated by TCRdb to about 2015). Context from the whole study: In model experiments, template switching captured roughly one uniquely barcoded TCR beta cDNA molecule for every two T cells. Using deep sequencing normalized with unique cDNA molecular identifiers, the study measured how TCR beta repertoire diversity changes with age. Donors were grouped into four age groups: young (average 16 years), middle-aged (39), aged (around 62) and long-lived (just over 80). For two donors (one aged 18 to 29 and one aged 80 or older), the study analyzed two additional independent replicas of 1 million unique cDNA reads from the same blood draw.

Library creation used 5' RACE. The data were produced on an Illumina HiSeq 2500. The second PCR ran for about 6 to 11 cycles and used a J-beta primer mix along with a sample-barcoded 5' primer. A unique molecular identifier was introduced onto each TCR beta cDNA molecule by a template-switch 5' adaptor carrying 12 random nucleotides. At least 2.5 million CDR3-containing paired-end reads were obtained from each sample. First-strand cDNA was synthesized from all RNA with the Mint cDNA synthesis kit, primed by a TRBC-specific oligonucleotide. All cDNA was treated with uracil-DNA glycosylase and then went through a first 18-cycle PCR with the universal primers M1SS and BC2_uni_R. For the original study's pipeline: Normalization of each sample was performed by random selection of 1 million high-quality reads, each carrying a distinct molecular identifier. Reads with shared molecular identifiers were discarded instead of being binned into consensus sequences. MiTCR, set to a Q25 quality threshold and the strictest error-elimination algorithm, was used for CDR3 identification, clonotype clustering and error correction. A nonparametric unseen species model with Euler transformation was used to estimate a lower bound on total TCR beta diversity. TCRdb passed the public sequencing reads through fastp at Q25 and MiXCR, retaining productive beta sequences. Rows with a matching CDR3 protein are joined into one entry that keeps the most common DNA and genes. TCRdb's processing, not the authors', yielded these V and J calls. Within this sample are more than 650,000 distinct CDR3 sequences, with around a quarter of them counted one time only. The leading ten clones occupy approximately 2.9% of the sample.

Findings and caveats that apply to the study as a whole: Because the CMV infection status of the donors was unknown, age-related changes in expanded clonotypes may potentially have been confounded. Compared with the aged group, more naive CD4+ T cells, fewer expanded clones and increased TCR diversity were shown by the long-lived group, suggesting age selection. As age increased, observed TCR beta diversity per million T cells dropped in a roughly linear way, and a significant reduction was already evident by age about 40. A strong correlation was found between observed TCR beta diversity and the percentage of naive T cells measured by flow cytometry. Because profiling used bulk unsorted PBMCs, naive and antigen-experienced compartments could not be compared conclusively. Estimates of total diversity from one million sequenced T cells were regarded as lower bounds and underestimates.

In this sample, this clonotype turned up a few times. No cognate antigen has been identified for it. No clone much larger than this one lies a single base away; base qualities are absent. CDR1 and CDR2 (DFQATT, SNEGSKA) derive from the germline V gene (reference sequence). The CDR3 holds 17 amino acids from the cysteine to the phenylalanine. Only the CDR3 DNA is retained, 51 bases long and in frame from the first base. The trim is 3 bases for V and 2 bases for J, with a gap of 20 bases between the germline ends. Donors were approximately 42 systemically healthy Caucasian individuals from Russia aged roughly 6 to 100 years. Each donor gave around 9.9 milliliters of peripheral blood, collected into EDTA-treated Vacutainer tubes. Ficoll-Paque density-gradient centrifugation was used to isolate PBMCs, with at least 6 million per sample. Total RNA was extracted from PBMCs with Trizol reagent, with at least 5 micrograms obtained per sample. The percentages of naive CD45RAhigh/CD27high T cells were determined by flow cytometry on a PBMC aliquot from every donor.

These data also formed part of another study, on T cells of mothers and their children. The second study's paper adds: Donors were nine systemically healthy Caucasian individuals: three mothers and their six children. cDNA synthesis consumed the entire amount of extracted RNA, loaded at approximately 1.6 ug RNA in each 15 ul reaction. Sample barcodes and 2-4 random nucleotides were added via the M1S primer in the second PCR. Over 8.5 million TCR beta CDR3 reads came from each mother, compared with some 3.1 million reads from each child. Thymic selection shapes the output of TCR recombination in a similar way in related and unrelated pairs, and inherited differences have a minor effect. Normalized repertoire overlap in related mother-child pairs was always slightly higher than in unrelated mother-child pairs, but the difference was never significant. No persistent microchimeric T cell clones were found, with a detection sensitivity of roughly 92 clones per million clonotypes. The study used deep NGS to compare TCR beta repertoires of mothers and children, seeking features distinguishing related mother-child pairs from unrelated individuals. Mothers averaged roughly 36 +/- 4 years of age and children averaged about 10 +/- 4 years. After adapter ligation with NEBNext reagents, the libraries were sequenced on Illumina HiSeq 2000 with 100+100 nt paired-end reads. To prevent cross-contamination, the mother and child libraries were prepared a month apart and were sequenced in separate runs. For each donor, somewhere between about 450,000 and 2,000,000 distinct TCR beta clonotypes were identified. Naive TCR beta clonotypes were estimated from low-frequency clonotypes matched to each donor's FACS-determined naive share, without sorting.

The chain was built from TRBV20-1 and TRBJ2-4; TRBD2 is a weak D gene call, 7 bases matching. This TCR was recovered from a boy between 5 and 17 years old in good health. Sequenced sample: blood. The DNA sequence is TGCAGTGCTAGCCGGGGGGCGGGGAGTTTCTCCAAAAACATTCAGTACTTC. Its amino acids are CSASRGAGSFSKNIQYF.